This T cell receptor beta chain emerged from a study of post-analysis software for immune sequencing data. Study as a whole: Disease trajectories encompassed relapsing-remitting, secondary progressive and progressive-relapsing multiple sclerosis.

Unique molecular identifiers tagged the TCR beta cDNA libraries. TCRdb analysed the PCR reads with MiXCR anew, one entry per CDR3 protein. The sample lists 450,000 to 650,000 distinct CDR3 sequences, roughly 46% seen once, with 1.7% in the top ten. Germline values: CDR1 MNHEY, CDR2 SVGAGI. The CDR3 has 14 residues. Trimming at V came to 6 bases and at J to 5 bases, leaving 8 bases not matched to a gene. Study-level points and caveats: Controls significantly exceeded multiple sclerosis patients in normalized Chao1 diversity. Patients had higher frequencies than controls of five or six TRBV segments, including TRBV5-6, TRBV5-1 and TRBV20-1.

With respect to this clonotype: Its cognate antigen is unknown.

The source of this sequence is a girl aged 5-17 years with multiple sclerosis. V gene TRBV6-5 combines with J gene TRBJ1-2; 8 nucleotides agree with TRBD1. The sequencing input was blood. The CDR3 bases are TGTGCCAGCAGAATTGGACAGGGAGTTTATGGCTACACCTTC. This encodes CASRIGQGVYGYTF.